This TCR beta chain was identified during a study of blood T cell repertoires in COVID-19. Study background: The cDNA or gDNA used as material had been derived from T cells, B-cell-depleted T cells, or PBMCs.

Enrolled through a virtual design, the participants were between about 18 and 100 years of age and came from roughly 22 US areas. Participant-reported clinical history was the basis for cohort assignment. Per the authors' pipeline: Cell counts per sample came from amplifying reference gene primers. TCRdb's copy holds only in-frame clones and misses some; the assay was immunoSEQ multiplex PCR. That table supplies the V and J calls and clone size; D and trimming were determined from the DNA. The profile covers approximately 310,000 clones, with roughly 85% appearing a single time and roughly 2.3% taken by the ten largest. From germline, CDR1 is SGHRS and CDR2 YFSETQ. The CDR3 is 13 amino acids. Deletions cut 5 bases from V and 5 bases from J, with 11 bases between.

The source of this sequence is a man aged 25 to 40 who had recovered from COVID-19. The chain combines TRBV5-1 with TRBJ1-5, with unresolved D. The sample consisted of PBMCs or T cells enriched from blood (not recorded which). The CDR3 nucleotides are TGCGCCAGCAGGGAAACCGGGGATCAGCCCCAGCATTTT. Its protein is CASRETGDQPQHF.